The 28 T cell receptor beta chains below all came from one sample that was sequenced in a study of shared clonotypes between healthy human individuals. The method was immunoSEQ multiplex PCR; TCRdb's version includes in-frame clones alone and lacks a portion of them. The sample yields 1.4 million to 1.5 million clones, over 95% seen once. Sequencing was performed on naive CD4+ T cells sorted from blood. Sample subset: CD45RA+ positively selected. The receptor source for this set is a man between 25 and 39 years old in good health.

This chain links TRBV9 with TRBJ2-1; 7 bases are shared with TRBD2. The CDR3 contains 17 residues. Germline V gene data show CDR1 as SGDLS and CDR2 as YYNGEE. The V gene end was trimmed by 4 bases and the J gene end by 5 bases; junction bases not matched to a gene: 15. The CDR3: CASSLGFGAGADNEQFF. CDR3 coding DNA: TGTGCCAGCAGCCTCGGATTTGGCGCGGGAGCTGACAATGAGCAGTTCTTC. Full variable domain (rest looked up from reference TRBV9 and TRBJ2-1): DSGVTQTPKHLITATGQRVTLRCSPRSGDLSVYWYQQSLDQGLQFLIQYYNGEERAKGNILERFSAQQFPDLHSELNLSSLELGDSALYFCASSLGFGAGADNEQFFGPGTRLTVL.

The CDR3 DNA sequence: TGTGCCAGCTCACCTTTTTCCTCCGAGGCCCTCCTCGATACGCAGTATTTT. Its translation: CASSPFSSEALLDTQYF. V and J are TRBV18 and TRBJ2-3; D uncertain. The CDR3 is 17 residues long. Germline loops: CDR1 KGHSH, CDR2 LQKENI. Trimming removed 3 bases from V and 6 bases from J, with 22 bases in between. The full variable domain, in which reference TRBV18 and TRBJ2-3 provide the parts outside the CDR3, is NAGVMQNPRHLVRRRGQEARLRCSPMKGHSHVYWYRQLPEEGLKFMVYLQKENIIDESGMPKERFSAEFPKEGPSILRIQQVVRGDSAAYFCASSPFSSEALLDTQYFGPGTRLTVL.

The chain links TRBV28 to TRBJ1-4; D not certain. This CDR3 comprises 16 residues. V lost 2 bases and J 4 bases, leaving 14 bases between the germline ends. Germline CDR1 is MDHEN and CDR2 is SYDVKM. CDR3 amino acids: CASSLIQALNNEKLFF. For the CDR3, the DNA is TGTGCCAGCAGTTTAATCCAGGCGCTAAATAATGAAAAACTGTTTTTT.

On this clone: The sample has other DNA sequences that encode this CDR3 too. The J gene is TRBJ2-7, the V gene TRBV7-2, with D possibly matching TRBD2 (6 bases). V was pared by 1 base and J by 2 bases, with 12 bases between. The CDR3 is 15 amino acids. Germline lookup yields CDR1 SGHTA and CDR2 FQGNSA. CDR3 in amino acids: CASSLVAGPTYEQYF. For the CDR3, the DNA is TGTGCCAGCAGCTTAGTCGCGGGACCTACCTACGAGCAGTACTTC. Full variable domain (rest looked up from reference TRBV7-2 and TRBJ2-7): GAGVSQSPSNKVTEKGKDVELRCDPISGHTALYWYRQSLGQGLEFLIYFQGNSAPDKSGLPSDRFSAERTGGSVSTLTIQRTQQEDSAVYLCASSLVAGPTYEQYFGPGTRLTVT.

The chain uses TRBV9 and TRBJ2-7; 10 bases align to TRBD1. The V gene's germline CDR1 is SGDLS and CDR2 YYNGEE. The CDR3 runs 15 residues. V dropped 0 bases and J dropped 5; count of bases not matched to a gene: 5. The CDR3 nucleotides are TGTGCCAGCAGCGTAGCCCCGGGACAGGGGAACGAGCAGTACTTC. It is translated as CASSVAPGQGNEQYF.

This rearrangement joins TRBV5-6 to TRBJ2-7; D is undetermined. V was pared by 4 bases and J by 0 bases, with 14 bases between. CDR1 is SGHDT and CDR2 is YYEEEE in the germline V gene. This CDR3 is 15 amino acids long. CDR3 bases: TGTGCCAGCAGCAACCTCGGCGGTAGCTCCTACGAGCAGTACTTC. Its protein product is CASSNLGGSSYEQYF.

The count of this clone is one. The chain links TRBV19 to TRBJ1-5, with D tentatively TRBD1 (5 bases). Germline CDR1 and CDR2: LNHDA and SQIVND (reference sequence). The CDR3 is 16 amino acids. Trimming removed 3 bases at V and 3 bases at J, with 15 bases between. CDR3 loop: CASSIMVTANNQPQHF. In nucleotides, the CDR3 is TGTGCCAGTAGTATCATGGTGACAGCCAACAATCAGCCCCAGCATTTT.

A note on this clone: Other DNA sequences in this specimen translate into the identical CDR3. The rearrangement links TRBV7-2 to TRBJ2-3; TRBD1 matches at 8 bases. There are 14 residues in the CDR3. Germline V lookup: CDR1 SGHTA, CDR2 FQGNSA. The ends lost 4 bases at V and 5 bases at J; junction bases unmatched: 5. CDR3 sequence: CASSSTGVGDTQYF. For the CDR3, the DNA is TGTGCCAGCAGCTCGACAGGGGTGGGAGATACGCAGTATTTT.

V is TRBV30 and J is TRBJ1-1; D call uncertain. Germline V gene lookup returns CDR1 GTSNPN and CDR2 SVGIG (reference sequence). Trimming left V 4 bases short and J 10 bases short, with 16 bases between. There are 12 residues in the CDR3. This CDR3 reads CAWMVKALVAFF. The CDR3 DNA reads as TGTGCCTGGATGGTTAAGGCGTTAGTAGCTTTCTTT.

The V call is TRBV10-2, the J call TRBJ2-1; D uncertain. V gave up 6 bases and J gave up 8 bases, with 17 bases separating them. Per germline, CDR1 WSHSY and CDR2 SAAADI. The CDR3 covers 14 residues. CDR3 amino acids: CASRVGFNSDEQFF. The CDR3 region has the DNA TGCGCCAGCAGGGTCGGGTTCAATTCGGATGAGCAGTTCTTC.

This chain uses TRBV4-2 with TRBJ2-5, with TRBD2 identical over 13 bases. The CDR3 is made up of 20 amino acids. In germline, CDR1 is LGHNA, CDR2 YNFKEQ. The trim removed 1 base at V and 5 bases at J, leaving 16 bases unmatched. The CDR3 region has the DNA TGTGCCAGCAGCCAAGGATCCCTCCGCTCGACTAGCGGGAGGCAGGAGACCCAGTACTTC. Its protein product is CASSQGSLRSTSGRQETQYF.

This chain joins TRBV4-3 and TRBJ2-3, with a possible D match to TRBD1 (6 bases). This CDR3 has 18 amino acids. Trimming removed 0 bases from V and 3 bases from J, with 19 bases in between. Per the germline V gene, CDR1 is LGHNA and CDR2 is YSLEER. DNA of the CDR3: TGCGCCAGCAGCCAAGACGGCCCCGGGACAAGAAGTACAGATACGCAGTATTTT. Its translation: CASSQDGPGTRSTDTQYF.

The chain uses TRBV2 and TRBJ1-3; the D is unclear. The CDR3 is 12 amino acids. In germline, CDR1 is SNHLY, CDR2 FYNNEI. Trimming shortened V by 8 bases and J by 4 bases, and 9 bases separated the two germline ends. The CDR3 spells CASADSGNTIYF. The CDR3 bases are TGTGCCAGCGCTGATTCGGGAAACACCATATATTTT.

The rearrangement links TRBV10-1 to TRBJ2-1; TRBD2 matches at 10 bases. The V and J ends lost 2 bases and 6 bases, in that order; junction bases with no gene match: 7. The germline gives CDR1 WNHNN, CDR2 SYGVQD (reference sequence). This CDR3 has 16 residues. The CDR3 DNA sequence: TGCGCCAGCAGTGAGACAATGGCTAGCGGGGGCAATGAGCAGTTCTTC. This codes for CASSETMASGGNEQFF.

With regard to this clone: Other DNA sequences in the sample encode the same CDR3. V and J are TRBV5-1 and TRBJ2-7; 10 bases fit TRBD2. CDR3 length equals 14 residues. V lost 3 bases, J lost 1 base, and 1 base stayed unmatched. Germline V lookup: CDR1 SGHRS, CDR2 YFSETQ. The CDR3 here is CASSWTSGSYEQYF. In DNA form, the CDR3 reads TGCGCCAGCAGCTGGACTAGCGGATCCTACGAGCAGTACTTC.

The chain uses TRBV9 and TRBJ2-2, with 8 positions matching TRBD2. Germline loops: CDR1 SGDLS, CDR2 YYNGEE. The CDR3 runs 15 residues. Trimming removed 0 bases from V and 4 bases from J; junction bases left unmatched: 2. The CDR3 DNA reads TGTGCCAGCAGCGTAGTGAGCGGGAGCACCGGGGAGCTGTTTTTT. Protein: CASSVVSGSTGELFF.

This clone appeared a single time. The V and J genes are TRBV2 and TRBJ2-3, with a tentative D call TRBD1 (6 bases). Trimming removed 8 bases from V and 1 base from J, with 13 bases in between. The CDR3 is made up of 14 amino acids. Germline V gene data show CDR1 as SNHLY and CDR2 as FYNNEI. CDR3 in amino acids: CASQQGLGTDTQYF. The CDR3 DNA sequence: TGTGCCAGCCAACAGGGCTTGGGCACAGATACGCAGTATTTT.

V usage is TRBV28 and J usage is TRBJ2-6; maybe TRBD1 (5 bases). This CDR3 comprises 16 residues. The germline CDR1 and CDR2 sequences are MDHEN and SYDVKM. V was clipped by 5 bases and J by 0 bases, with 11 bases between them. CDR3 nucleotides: TGTGCCAGCAGTACAGGAATCCCCTCTGGGGCCAACGTCCTGACTTTC. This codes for CASSTGIPSGANVLTF.

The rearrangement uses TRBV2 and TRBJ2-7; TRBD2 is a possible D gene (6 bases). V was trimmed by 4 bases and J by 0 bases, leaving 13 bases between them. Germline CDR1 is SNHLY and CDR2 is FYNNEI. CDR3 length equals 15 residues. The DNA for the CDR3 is TGTGCCAGCAGTGGAGGGGACTTGGTCTCCTACGAGCAGTACTTC. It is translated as CASSGGDLVSYEQYF.

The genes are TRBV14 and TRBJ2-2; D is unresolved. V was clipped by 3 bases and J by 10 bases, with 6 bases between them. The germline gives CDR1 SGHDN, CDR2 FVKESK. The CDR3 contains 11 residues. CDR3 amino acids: CASSQHEELFF. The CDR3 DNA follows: TGTGCCAGCAGCCAGCATGAGGAGCTGTTTTTT. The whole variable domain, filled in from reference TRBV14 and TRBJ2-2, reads EAGVTQFPSHSVIEKGQTVTLRCDPISGHDNLYWYRRVMGKEIKFLLHFVKESKQDESGMPNNRFLAERTGGTYSTLKVQPAELEDSGVYFCASSQHEELFFGEGSRLTVL.

The CDR3 nucleotides read TGTGCCAGCACCAAAGGGGGACTAGCGGGAAAAAACCCCTACGAGCAGTACTTC. Protein product: CASTKGGLAGKNPYEQYF. J is TRBJ2-7 and V is TRBV2; 13 bases match TRBD2. The CDR3 length is 18 residues. CDR1 and CDR2 from the germline V gene are SNHLY and FYNNEI. The V gene end was trimmed by 7 bases and the J gene end by 2 bases; junction bases not matched to a gene: 14.

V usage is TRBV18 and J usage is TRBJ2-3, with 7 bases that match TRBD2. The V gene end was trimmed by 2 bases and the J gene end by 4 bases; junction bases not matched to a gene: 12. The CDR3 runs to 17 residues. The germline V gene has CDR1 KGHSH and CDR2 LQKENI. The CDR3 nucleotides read TGTGCCAGCTCACCAGGTCCTAGCCGAACTAGCGCAGATACGCAGTATTTT. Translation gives CASSPGPSRTSADTQYF.

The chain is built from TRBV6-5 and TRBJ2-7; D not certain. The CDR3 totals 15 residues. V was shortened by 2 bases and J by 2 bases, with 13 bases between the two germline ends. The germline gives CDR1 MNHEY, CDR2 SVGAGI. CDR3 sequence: CASSYRSPSPYEQYF. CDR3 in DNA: TGTGCCAGCAGTTACCGGAGTCCCTCTCCCTACGAGCAGTACTTC.

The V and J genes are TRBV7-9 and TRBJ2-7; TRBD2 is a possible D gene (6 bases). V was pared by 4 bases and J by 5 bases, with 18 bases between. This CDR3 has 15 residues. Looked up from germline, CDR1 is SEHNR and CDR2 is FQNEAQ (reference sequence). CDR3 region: CASSYSTSRNHEQYF. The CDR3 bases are TGTGCCAGCAGCTATAGCACTAGCAGGAACCACGAGCAGTACTTC.

This CDR3 is CASTLTGNTDTQYF. CDR3 sequence (DNA): TGTGCCAGCACCCTTACAGGAAACACAGATACGCAGTATTTT. This chain connects TRBV5-4 to TRBJ2-3, with D perhaps matching TRBD1 (5 bases). The CDR3 spans 14 residues. In germline, CDR1 is SGHNT, CDR2 YYREEE (reference sequence). V lost 6 bases and J lost 2, with 13 bases in between.

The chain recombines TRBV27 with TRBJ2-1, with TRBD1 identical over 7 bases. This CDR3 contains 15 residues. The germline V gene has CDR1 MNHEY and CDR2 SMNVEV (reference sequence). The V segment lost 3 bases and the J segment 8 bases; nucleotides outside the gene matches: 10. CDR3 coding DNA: TGTGCCAGCAGTTTTGTCCGAAACAGGGGTCATGAGCAGTTCTTC. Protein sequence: CASSFVRNRGHEQFF.

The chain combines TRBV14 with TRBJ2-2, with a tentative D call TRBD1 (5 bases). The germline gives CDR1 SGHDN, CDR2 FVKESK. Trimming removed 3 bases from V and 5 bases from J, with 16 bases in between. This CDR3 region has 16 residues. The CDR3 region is CASSQWSGFPTGELFF. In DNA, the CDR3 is TGTGCCAGCAGCCAGTGGTCAGGGTTCCCTACCGGGGAGCTGTTTTTT.

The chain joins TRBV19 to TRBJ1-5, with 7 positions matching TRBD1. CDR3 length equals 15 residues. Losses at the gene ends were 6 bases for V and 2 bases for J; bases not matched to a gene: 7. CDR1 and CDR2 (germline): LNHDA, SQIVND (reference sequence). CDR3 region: CASSSSGGRNQPQHF. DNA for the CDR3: TGTGCCAGTAGCTCTTCAGGGGGACGCAATCAGCCCCAGCATTTT. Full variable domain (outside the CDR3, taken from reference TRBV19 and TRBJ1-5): DGGITQSPKYLFRKEGQNVTLSCEQNLNHDAMYWYRQDPGQGLRLIYYSQIVNDFQKGDIAEGYSVSREKKESFPLTVTSAQKNPTAFYLCASSSSGGRNQPQHFGDGTRLSIL.